This paragraph reports one T cell receptor beta chain. This entry is derived from a study of T cell changes during pregnancy in multiple sclerosis. TCRdb keeps only in-frame clones here, not all; method: immunoSEQ multiplex PCR. The sample comprises tens of thousands of clones, approximately 90% of which are singletons, and 2.3% rests with the top ten. Germline V gene data show CDR1 as MGHRA and CDR2 as YSYEKL. Trimming cost V 4 bases and J 0 bases, with 13 bases left between them. This CDR3 is 15 amino acids long. The sequenced sample was peripheral blood, obtained in the first trimester of pregnancy. The receptor comes from a female donor with multiple sclerosis, enrolled in a pregnancy study. J is TRBJ2-7 and V is TRBV4-1, with D tentatively TRBD1 (6 bases). The CDR3 spells CASSLENRVSYEQYF. In nucleotides, the CDR3 is TGCGCCAGCAGCCTCGAGAACAGGGTCTCCTACGAGCAGTACTTC.